This section outlines one T cell receptor (beta chain) sequence together with its context. Trimming removed 8 bases from V and 1 base from J, with 8 bases in between. The CDR3 consists of 12 residues. Germline V CDR1 and CDR2: MGHDK, SYGVNS. The data derive from a study of blood T cell repertoires in COVID-19. Study-wide context: The United States, Italy and Spain provided the acute and convalescent COVID-19 samples.

This table comes from immunoSEQ multiplex PCR, and its TCRdb copy is limited to in-frame clones, with some not included. The sample carries roughly 260,000 clones, about 88% recorded once. The sequencing sample was made of peripheral blood. The sequence was collected from a woman between 40 and 55 years old who had recovered from COVID-19. This chain uses TRBV25-1 with TRBJ1-2; D gene unclear. The CDR3 DNA reads as TGTGCCAGCCAACACAATAACTATGGCTACACCTTC. Its translation is CASQHNNYGYTF.